These 4 T cell receptor beta chains were all obtained from the same sample, sequenced in a study of tissue T cells after allogeneic stem cell transplantation. Some clones are missing from TCRdb's copy, which holds only in-frame ones; the method was immunoSEQ multiplex PCR. The data hold roughly 50,000 clones, with over 65% observed a single time. Sequenced input: sorted cells pooled from one or two spleens. Receptors originate from a pool of C57BL/6 mice in good health.

Remarks on this clone: Any gene name here is a mouse gene name. The read comes to an end 1 residue before the CDR3 does, leaving the germline J gene to fill in the end. The rearrangement links TRBV13-2 to TRBJ2-7; 7 nucleotides match TRBD2. V trimming: 3 bases; J trimming: 4 bases; junction bases outside the gene matches: 4. Per germline, CDR1 NNHNN and CDR2 SYGAGS (reference sequence). The CDR3 has 13 amino acids. The CDR3 spells CASGGTGLYEQYF. Partial CDR3 DNA: TGTGCCAGCGGTGGGACTGGATTATATGAACAGTAC.

As concerns this clone: Germline and genes: mouse. The CDR3 extends 1 residue past the end of the read, so its final part is completed from the germline J gene. The rearrangement uses TRBV16 and TRBJ2-4; maybe TRBD1 (5 bases). The CDR3 is made up of 14 amino acids. Trimming pared 3 bases from V and 0 bases from J, leaving 7 bases between. The germline CDR1 and CDR2 sequences are SGHSA and FRNQAP. The chain's CDR3 is CASSFQGSQNTLYF. The sequenced CDR3 bases are TGTGCAAGCAGCTTTCAGGGAAGTCAAAACACCTTGTAC.

Points on this clone: Gene names and germline refer to mouse. The CDR3 is cut off 1 residue early in the read; its end comes from the germline J gene. The sample contains more than one DNA sequence encoding this CDR3. The rearrangement links TRBV3 to TRBJ1-4; tentatively, D is TRBD1 (5 bases). Trimming pared 0 bases from V and 0 bases from J, leaving 5 bases between. Germline CDR1 and CDR2: SNHLY and FYNGKV (reference sequence). CDR3 size: 15 residues. The sequenced CDR3 bases are TGTGCCAGCAGCTTAGCAGGGGTTTCCAACGAAAGATTATTT. This gives the protein CASSLAGVSNERLF. The full-length CDR3 reads as CASSLAGVSNERLFF. The full variable domain, its missing parts supplied by reference TRBV3 and TRBJ1-4, is GPKVLQIPSHQIIDMGQMVTLNCDPVSNHLYFYWYKQILGQQMEFLVNFYNGKVMEKSKLFKDQFSVERPDGSYFTLKIQPTALEDSAVYFCASSLAGVSNERLFFGHGTKLSVL.

Worth noting for this clone: Mouse gene names apply. The read ends 1 residue early relative to the CDR3; the germline J gene fills the gap. V usage is TRBV13-2 and J usage is TRBJ2-7, with 8 bases aligning to TRBD2. The CDR3 length is 14 residues. In germline, CDR1 is NNHNN, CDR2 SYGAGS (reference sequence). V lost 0 bases to trimming and J lost 4 bases; unmatched junction nucleotides: 3. CDR3 sequence: CASGDAPGGYEQYF. Incomplete CDR3 DNA: TGTGCCAGCGGTGATGCTCCTGGGGGGTATGAACAGTAC.